The 17 T cell receptor beta chains reported below all come from one sample, sequenced in a study of blood T cell repertoires in COVID-19 (TCRdb year 2020). To prepare the library, the immunoSEQ multiplex PCR assay was applied. TCRdb retrieved this table from immuneACCESS and kept in-frame rearrangements only. Not all clones are present; in checked studies, unresolved V genes account for under half, and no reason is known for the remainder. A total of roughly 330,000 clones appear in this sample, around 83% of them only once. Together, the top ten hold roughly 1.1% of the sample. The sequenced material came from peripheral blood. These receptors came from a woman between 50 and 59 years old with acute or convalescent COVID-19.

J is TRBJ2-3 and V is TRBV7-7, with D possibly matching TRBD2 (6 bases). CDR1 and CDR2 (germline): SSHAT, FNYEAQ (reference sequence). The CDR3 contains 16 residues. V lost 5 bases and J 1 base, leaving 16 bases between the germline ends. The CDR3 sequence is CASSPSRASGTDTQYF. DNA of the CDR3: TGTGCCAGCAGCCCCTCCAGGGCTAGCGGCACAGATACGCAGTATTTT. The full variable domain, in which reference TRBV7-7 and TRBJ2-3 provide the parts outside the CDR3, is GAGVSQSPRYKVTKRGQDVTLRCDPISSHATLYWYQQALGQGPEFLTYFNYEAQPDKSGLPSDRFSAERPEGSISTLTIQRTEQRDSAMYRCASSPSRASGTDTQYFGPGTRLTVL.

This clone appeared a single time. The CDR3: CASSFTGGRQNEQFF. CDR3 bases: TGTGCCAGCAGTTTTACAGGGGGGCGGCAGAATGAGCAGTTCTTC. The chain links TRBV11-1 to TRBJ2-1; 8 bases map to TRBD1. The CDR3 length is 15 residues. Losses at the gene ends were 6 bases for V and 7 bases for J; bases not matched to a gene: 11. CDR1 and CDR2 from the germline V gene are SGHAT and FQDESV (reference sequence). The full variable domain, its missing parts supplied by reference TRBV11-1 and TRBJ2-1, is EAEVAQSPRYKITEKSQAVAFWCDPISGHATLYWYRQILGQGPELLVQFQDESVVDDSQLPKDRFSAERLKGVDSTLKIQPAELGDSAMYLCASSFTGGRQNEQFFGPGTRLTVL.

The chain combines TRBV23-1 with TRBJ1-1, with D unclear. TRBV23-1 is an ORF for which the function is uncertain. The ends were cut back, 2 bases at V and 8 bases at J, with 6 bases in the middle. This CDR3 is 11 amino acids long. In nucleotides, the CDR3 is TGCGCCAGCAGTCAAGAGGGCGAAGCTTTCTTT. Translated: CASSQEGEAFF.

This chain links TRBV6-2 or TRBV6-3 with TRBJ1-2, with D tentatively TRBD1 (5 bases). Germline V gene sequence: CDR1 MNHEY, CDR2 SVGEGT. This CDR3 spans 13 amino acids. Trimming cost V 6 bases and J 3 bases, with 11 bases left between them. The CDR3 region has the DNA TGTGCCAGCAGCTCGGGACTTGACTATGGCTACACCTTC. Amino acids: CASSSGLDYGYTF.

This chain uses TRBV7-3 with TRBJ2-1; the match to TRBD1 covers 7 bases. CDR3 length: 14 residues. The germline V gene encodes CDR1 SGHTA and CDR2 FQGTGA. Trimming cost V 5 bases and J 2 bases; bases outside gene matches: 3. The DNA for the CDR3 is TGTGCCAGCAGCCCGACAGGGACCTACAATGAGCAGTTCTTC. It is translated as CASSPTGTYNEQFF.

This chain connects TRBV3-1 (or the pseudogene TRBV3-2) to TRBJ2-1, with 11 positions matching TRBD2. Trimming at V came to 3 bases and at J to 12 bases, leaving 1 base not matched to a gene. The length of the CDR3 is 12 residues. The V gene's germline CDR1 is LGHDT and CDR2 YNNKEL (reference sequence). The CDR3 DNA reads as TGTGCCAGCAGCCAGGGGACTAGCGGGCAGTTCTTC. Translated: CASSQGTSGQFF.

This clone is a singleton in its sample. The rearrangement links TRBV5-1 to TRBJ2-2, with unresolved D. The CDR3 length is 15 residues. CDR1 is SGHRS and CDR2 is YFSETQ in the germline V gene. V gave up 2 bases and J gave up 6 bases, with 14 bases separating them. The CDR3 coding sequence is TGCGCCAGCAGCTTAGACGCAGGTTTTCCCGGGGAGCTGTTTTTT. Translation: CASSLDAGFPGELFF.

A single count supports this clone. The chain couples TRBV5-1 to TRBJ2-1; D is unresolved. CDR3 length: 14 residues. In germline, CDR1 is SGHRS, CDR2 YFSETQ. Deletions cut 0 bases from V and 5 bases from J, with 9 bases between. The CDR3 nucleotides are TGCGCCAGCAGCTTGGGGCGCGGAAACAATGAGCAGTTCTTC. Its translation: CASSLGRGNNEQFF.

This clone was counted a single time. The J gene is TRBJ2-1, the V gene TRBV24-1, with 7 bases fitting TRBD1. Trimming at V came to 5 bases and at J to 8 bases, leaving 11 bases not matched to a gene. The CDR3 loop spans 15 amino acids. The germline V gene encodes CDR1 KGHDR and CDR2 SFDVKD. CDR3 bases: TGTGCCACCAGTGTCAACATTGGACAGGTCGATGAGCAGTTCTTC. Its translation is CATSVNIGQVDEQFF.

This chain links TRBV14 with TRBJ2-1; D is possibly TRBD1 (7 bases). The V end was cut by 2 bases, the J end by 7 bases, with 18 bases between. The length of the CDR3 is 16 residues. The germline gives CDR1 SGHDN, CDR2 FVKESK. The CDR3 is CASSQWSGGLWNEQFF. The CDR3 coding sequence is TGTGCCAGCAGCCAATGGTCAGGGGGGCTTTGGAATGAGCAGTTCTTC.

V usage is TRBV9 and J usage is TRBJ2-1; TRBD2 matches at 7 bases. In germline, CDR1 is SGDLS, CDR2 YYNGEE. CDR3 length: 15 residues. With 3 bases clipped from V and 0 bases from J, the junction kept 3 bases outside the gene matches. CDR3 residues: CASSATSASYNEQFF. The CDR3 bases are TGTGCCAGCAGCGCCACTAGCGCCTCCTACAATGAGCAGTTCTTC. Combining the CDR3 with reference TRBV9 and TRBJ2-1 gives the whole variable domain DSGVTQTPKHLITATGQRVTLRCSPRSGDLSVYWYQQSLDQGLQFLIQYYNGEERAKGNILERFSAQQFPDLHSELNLSSLELGDSALYFCASSATSASYNEQFFGPGTRLTVL.

In this sample, this clone turned up once. The chain links TRBV5-4 to TRBJ2-5, with 10 bases identical to TRBD2. The V and J ends lost 4 bases and 4 bases, in that order; junction bases with no gene match: 4. The CDR3 has 14 residues. Germline loops: CDR1 SGHNT, CDR2 YYREEE (reference sequence). The CDR3 here is CASSLSSGGETQYF. DNA for the CDR3: TGTGCCAGCAGCCTATCTAGCGGGGGAGAGACCCAGTACTTC.

The chain employs TRBV3-1 (or the pseudogene TRBV3-2) and TRBJ1-5; D remains ambiguous. Trimming removed 0 bases from V and 5 bases from J, with 8 bases in between. Germline CDR1 LGHDT, CDR2 YNNKEL (reference sequence). The CDR3 covers 14 residues. Here the CDR3 reads CASSQEWRDQPQHF. The CDR3 bases are TGTGCCAGCAGCCAAGAATGGAGGGATCAGCCCCAGCATTTT.

The chain joins TRBV9 to TRBJ2-3; weak D call: TRBD2 (6 bases). The ends were cut back, 4 bases at V and 4 bases at J, with 13 bases in the middle. CDR3 length equals 14 residues. Germline V gene sequence: CDR1 SGDLS, CDR2 YYNGEE. The CDR3 bases are TGTGCCAGCAGCCCCCGGGACTCCTCAGATACGCAGTATTTT. This encodes CASSPRDSSDTQYF. Full variable domain (remainder filled in from reference TRBV9 and TRBJ2-3): DSGVTQTPKHLITATGQRVTLRCSPRSGDLSVYWYQQSLDQGLQFLIQYYNGEERAKGNILERFSAQQFPDLHSELNLSSLELGDSALYFCASSPRDSSDTQYFGPGTRLTVL.

The chain combines TRBV7-7 with TRBJ2-1, with D possibly being TRBD2 (6 bases). V lost 5 bases and J lost 8, with 28 bases in between. CDR1 SSHAT and CDR2 FNYEAQ come from the germline V gene (reference sequence). The CDR3 runs 18 residues. CDR3: CASSPFSDGGTPRDEQFF. The CDR3 DNA reads TGTGCCAGCAGCCCCTTTAGCGACGGGGGTACCCCCAGGGATGAGCAGTTCTTC. The complete variable domain, with remaining parts taken from reference TRBV7-7 and TRBJ2-1, reads GAGVSQSPRYKVTKRGQDVTLRCDPISSHATLYWYQQALGQGPEFLTYFNYEAQPDKSGLPSDRFSAERPEGSISTLTIQRTEQRDSAMYRCASSPFSDGGTPRDEQFFGPGTRLTVL.

The chain employs TRBV15 and TRBJ1-1; D gene unclear. Germline CDR1 LNHNV, CDR2 YYDKDF (reference sequence). V dropped 1 base and J dropped 8 bases, with 8 bases sitting between them. This CDR3 has 12 residues. CDR3: CATSRAGREAFF. In DNA, the CDR3 is TGTGCCACCAGCAGAGCGGGGAGGGAAGCTTTCTTT. Full variable domain (outside the CDR3, taken from reference TRBV15 and TRBJ1-1): DAMVIQNPRYQVTQFGKPVTLSCSQTLNHNVMYWYQQKSSQAPKLLFHYYDKDFNNEADTPDNFQSRRPNTSFCFLDIRSPGLGDTAMYLCATSRAGREAFFGQGTRLTVV.

The V and J genes are TRBV6-4 and TRBJ1-1, with 7 positions matching TRBD1. The CDR3 extends over 14 amino acids. The J segment lost 10 bases and the V segment lost 4 bases, leaving 12 bases of the junction unmatched. The germline V gene has CDR1 MRHNA and CDR2 SNTAGT. The CDR3 coding sequence is TGTGCCAGCAGTGCCAGCGGACGGCCAGGGGGAGCTTTCTTT. This encodes CASSASGRPGGAFF.